One sample yielded the 9 T cell receptor beta chains listed below, sequenced in a study of blood T cell repertoires in COVID-19. TCRdb's copy holds only in-frame clones and misses some; the assay was immunoSEQ multiplex PCR. This sample yields 250,000 or so clones, of which about four fifths are seen a single time; roughly 2% belongs to the top ten. The sample comprised peripheral blood. The receptors here all came from a man aged 25-40 years who had recovered from COVID-19.

Only a few counts were recorded for this clone. The rearrangement links TRBV10-3 to TRBJ2-6; D not resolved. The CDR3 totals 16 residues. V gave up 0 bases and J gave up 2 bases, with 8 bases separating them. Germline V gene sequence: CDR1 ENHRY, CDR2 SYGVKD. This CDR3 is CAISESVVAGANVLTF. The CDR3 DNA follows: TGTGCCATCAGTGAGTCGGTAGTGGCTGGGGCCAACGTCCTGACTTTC.

This clone was detected once. CDR3 residues: CASIPGQLNTEAFF. In DNA, the CDR3 is TGTGCCAGCATTCCGGGACAGCTTAACACTGAAGCTTTCTTT. The chain links TRBV28 to TRBJ1-1; the match to TRBD1 covers 7 bases. CDR3 size: 14 residues. The germline CDR1 and CDR2 sequences are MDHEN and SYDVKM. Trimming at V came to 7 bases and at J to 2 bases, leaving 7 bases not matched to a gene. The variable domain in full, completed from reference TRBV28 and TRBJ1-1, reads DVKVTQSSRYLVKRTGEKVFLECVQDMDHENMFWYRQDPGLGLRLIYFSYDVKMKEKGDIPEGYSVSREKKERFSLILESASTNQTSMYLCASIPGQLNTEAFFGQGTRLTVV.

V and J are TRBV5-1 and TRBJ2-5, with TRBD2 matching 15 bases. With V trimmed by 6 bases and J by 0 bases, 12 bases remained unmatched. Germline V gives CDR1 SGHRS, CDR2 YFSETQ. The CDR3 runs to 19 residues. The CDR3 spells CASNRGHGTSGGNQETQYF. The DNA for the CDR3 is TGCGCCAGCAATCGAGGACACGGGACTAGCGGGGGGAACCAAGAGACCCAGTACTTC.

The chain has TRBV5-1 and TRBJ2-5; TRBD1 is a possible D gene (5 bases). This CDR3 region has 16 residues. The V gene lost 0 bases and the J gene lost 2 bases, with 14 bases spanning the gap. CDR1 and CDR2 (germline): SGHRS, YFSETQ. As DNA, the CDR3 is TGCGCCAGCAGCTTGGTGGCAGGGTTAGATCAAGAGACCCAGTACTTC. Protein sequence: CASSLVAGLDQETQYF.

V and J are TRBV5-1 and TRBJ1-2; D gene uncertain. V was cut by 0 bases and J by 2 bases, with 8 bases left in between. Germline V gives CDR1 SGHRS, CDR2 YFSETQ. The CDR3 extends over 14 amino acids. The CDR3 DNA reads TGCGCCAGCAGCTTGGTTTCCAGGAACTATGGCTACACCTTC. This gives the protein CASSLVSRNYGYTF. Supplemented by reference TRBV5-1 and TRBJ1-2, the full variable domain reads KAGVTQTPRYLIKTRGQQVTLSCSPISGHRSVSWYQQTPGQGLQFLFEYFSETQRNKGNFPGRFSGRQFSNSRSEMNVSTLELGDSALYLCASSLVSRNYGYTFGSGTRLTVV.

This chain joins TRBV9 and TRBJ2-5; TRBD2 matches 8 bases. The V gene's germline CDR1 is SGDLS and CDR2 YYNGEE. V was clipped by 0 bases and J by 5 bases; unmatched bases: 9. CDR3 length: 16 residues. The CDR3 region has the DNA TGTGCCAGCAGCGTAGCTGGCGGGGGGCCCTGGGAGACCCAGTACTTC. Translated, it gives CASSVAGGGPWETQYF.

The V and J genes are TRBV6-5 and TRBJ1-1; tentatively, D is TRBD1 (5 bases). The V and J ends lost 6 bases and 6 bases respectively, with 17 bases between them. Germline assignment: CDR1 MNHEY and CDR2 SVGAGI. This CDR3 is built from 14 residues. This CDR3 is CASRGRGVAAEAFF. The CDR3 region has the DNA TGTGCCAGCAGGGGAAGGGGTGTGGCAGCTGAAGCTTTCTTT.

The chain is built from TRBV3-1 (or the pseudogene TRBV3-2) and TRBJ2-1; a possible D gene is TRBD1 (5 bases). V lost 0 bases and J lost 10, with 16 bases in between. Germline assignment: CDR1 LGHDT and CDR2 YNNKEL (reference sequence). CDR3 size: 15 residues. CDR3 in amino acids: CASSQERQGKREQFF. The CDR3 DNA reads as TGTGCCAGCAGCCAAGAGCGGCAGGGAAAGAGAGAGCAGTTCTTC.

This clone was counted only a few times. The rearrangement joins TRBV3-1 (or the pseudogene TRBV3-2) to TRBJ1-1, with D maybe TRBD1 (5 bases). This CDR3 contains 15 residues. Germline values: CDR1 LGHDT, CDR2 YNNKEL (reference sequence). Trimming stripped 1 base from V and 2 bases from J, with 11 bases between. In DNA form, the CDR3 reads TGTGCCAGCAGCCAAGGCCTGGGGCTAAACACTGAAGCTTTCTTT. Amino acid sequence: CASSQGLGLNTEAFF.